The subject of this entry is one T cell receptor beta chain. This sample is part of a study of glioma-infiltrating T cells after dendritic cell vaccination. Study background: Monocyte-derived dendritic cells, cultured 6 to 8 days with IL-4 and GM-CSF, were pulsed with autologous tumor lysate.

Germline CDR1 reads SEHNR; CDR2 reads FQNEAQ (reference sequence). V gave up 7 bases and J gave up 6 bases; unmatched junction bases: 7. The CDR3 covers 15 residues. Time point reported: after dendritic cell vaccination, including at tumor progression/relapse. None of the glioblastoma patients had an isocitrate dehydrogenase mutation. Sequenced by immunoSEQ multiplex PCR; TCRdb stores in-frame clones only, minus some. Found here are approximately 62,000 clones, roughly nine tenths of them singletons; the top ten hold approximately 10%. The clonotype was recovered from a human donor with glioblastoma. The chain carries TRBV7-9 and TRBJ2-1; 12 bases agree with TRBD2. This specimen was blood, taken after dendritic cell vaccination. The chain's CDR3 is CASIPLAGGSNEQFF. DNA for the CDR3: TGTGCCAGCATCCCTCTAGCGGGAGGGTCCAATGAGCAGTTCTTC.